What follows is one T cell receptor (beta chain) and its context. Its antigen is not yet known. No base-level quality is on record; no much larger clone is a single base apart. This sample was included in a study of blood T cell repertoires in COVID-19 (dated by TCRdb to 2019 to 2021). With regard to the full study: Samples covering the acute and convalescent phases of COVID-19 were provided by collaborators in the United States, Italy and Spain. The material from the prospective study consisted of cDNA or gDNA derived from T cells, B-cell-depleted T cells, or PBMCs. Deeply sampled blood TCRbeta repertoires from subjects exposed to, actively infected with, or recovered from COVID-19 were included in the dataset. The repertoires were released in a freely available public database intended as a resource for research on the immune response to SARS-CoV-2. Samples came from the ongoing ImmuneRACE study (first 160 participants) plus 1,254 subjects from 6 global collaborators. The sample metadata nearly always contained a de-identified subject ID, COVID-19 status, age in years and sex. HLA class I and class II types, where available, came from metadata supplied by the sample provider rather than from assay-based typing. Beyond this particular receptor, the publication reports: The quantity of clinical and demographic metadata differed by source and by participant and was supplied without curation.

Including cysteine and phenylalanine, the CDR3 has 14 amino acids. Only the CDR3 portion is preserved as DNA: 42 bases, with reading frame beginning at the first base. V and J are truncated by 6 bases and 8 bases respectively, leaving an intervening sequence of 16 bases. CDR1 and CDR2 (MNHEY, SVGAGI) derive from the germline V gene. In Seattle, one collaborating source enrolled patients while the infection was active and tracked those patients longitudinally over the course of disease. Each collaborating institution followed its own protocols to collect whole blood in K2EDTA tubes. Collaborator samples were shipped for TCRbeta analysis as frozen whole blood, isolated PBMCs, or DNA extracted from either sample type. TCRbeta CDR3 regions were amplified from genomic DNA using the immunoSEQ Assay, a bias-controlled multiplex PCR. As for the original processing: Nucleated cell counts per sample were estimated from amplification of reference gene primers within the assay. Sequence reads were collapsed and filtered to measure the absolute abundance of every unique TCRbeta CDR3 rearrangement. For each sample, productive Simpson clonality was calculated as the square root of Simpson's diversity index over productive rearrangements. Entries here come from immuneACCESS through TCRdb and include only in-frame sequences with V and J called. Some clones fail to appear in such tables; in the studies checked, an unresolved V gene covers under half of the shortfall, and the cause of the remainder is unknown. V and J calls and clone size are given by that table; D and trimming were obtained from the DNA. In this sample the table shows hundreds of thousands of clones, 85% to 90% of which occur a single time. The top ten clones comprise about 8% of the sample.

The chain couples TRBV6-5 to TRBJ1-4; TRBD1 is perhaps the D gene, given 6 matching bases. The TCR sequence derives from a woman between 50 and 59 years old with COVID-19, enrolled during active disease. The sample comprised peripheral blood. The sequenced DNA: TGTGCCAGCAGAAAAGGGGACAAGGGAGAAAAACTGTTTTTT. Translation gives CASRKGDKGEKLFF.